The 6 T cell receptor beta chains listed next were all sequenced from one sample in a study of cytomegalovirus exposure and HLA in healthy donors. It was with 60 Vbeta and 13 Jbeta primers that the PCR ran. The method was immunoSEQ multiplex PCR; TCRdb's version includes in-frame clones alone and lacks a portion of them. The data show about 180,000 clones, with about 80% seen just once and approximately 6.3% held by the top ten. Input material: PBMCs. Receptors were obtained from a man in his forties or fifties in good health and CMV-seropositive.

This clone was seen more than once but under ten times. The gene calls are TRBV6-5 and TRBJ2-1; tentatively, D is TRBD1 (6 bases). V gave up 4 bases and J gave up 3 bases, with 10 bases separating them. There are 14 residues in the CDR3. Germline V CDR1 and CDR2: MNHEY, SVGAGI. The CDR3 nucleotides read TGTGCCAGCAGTTCGACAGGAATCTACAATGAGCAGTTCTTC. Its protein is CASSSTGIYNEQFF.

The CDR3 reads CASRPLGRLNQPQHF. The CDR3 DNA reads TGTGCCAGCAGGCCGTTGGGGAGGCTTAATCAGCCCCAGCATTTT. The chain employs TRBV6-1 and TRBJ1-5; D unresolved. V was pared by 6 bases and J by 4 bases, with 16 bases between. This CDR3 is 15 amino acids long. Germline V lookup: CDR1 MNHNS, CDR2 SASEGT.

A remark on this clone: The junction departs from germline at one end; a sequencing error may be responsible. The chain has TRBV7-7 and TRBJ2-7; TRBD1 agrees at 7 bases. This CDR3 contains 14 residues. In germline, CDR1 is SSHAT, CDR2 FNYEAQ (reference sequence). The CDR3 sequence: CASSPAGGRHEQYF. CDR3 nucleotide sequence: TGTGCTAGCAGCCCCGCAGGGGGTAGACACGAGCAGTACTTC.

The chain uses TRBV6-5 and TRBJ2-5; 7 nucleotides agree with TRBD2. CDR1 and CDR2 (germline): MNHEY, SVGAGI. CDR3 size: 13 residues. Trimming took 7 bases from V and 1 from J; bases not matched to a gene: 3. Here the CDR3 DNA reads TGTGCCAGCAATCCGGGGGGCCAAGAGACCCAGTACTTC. This encodes CASNPGGQETQYF.

The chain is built from TRBV14 and TRBJ1-2, with D maybe TRBD1 (6 bases). V gave up 1 base and J gave up 9 bases, with 18 bases separating them. Per the germline V gene, CDR1 is SGHDN and CDR2 is FVKESK. The CDR3 is 15 amino acids. DNA of the CDR3: TGTGCCAGCAGCCAAGTTCATGGGGGCTTTTATCGCTACACCTTC. Translation: CASSQVHGGFYRYTF.

V gene TRBV28 combines with J gene TRBJ1-2; 7 positions agree with TRBD1. The CDR3 consists of 13 residues. Per germline, CDR1 MDHEN and CDR2 SYDVKM. The V segment lost 10 bases and the J segment 4 bases; nucleotides outside the gene matches: 9. This chain's CDR3 is CATPSTGPYGYTF. DNA of the CDR3: TGTGCCACTCCCTCGACAGGGCCCTATGGCTACACCTTC.